The next 11 T cell receptor beta chains were all read from a single sample in a study of OX40 agonist ivuxolimab in advanced cancers. Libraries were built with the immunoSEQ multiplex PCR assay. Imported from immuneACCESS, the table was reduced by TCRdb to in-frame sequences with V and J called. These copies leave out some clones; in studies compared against another copy, an unresolved V gene accounts for under half, and the cause of the remainder is not known. This sample comprises fewer than 80,000 clones, more than 85% of them detected only once. Roughly 1.1% of the sample is held by the ten biggest clonotypes. The sample in question was CD4+ or CD8+ T cells sorted from blood, obtained in a trial of the OX40 agonist ivuxolimab. These receptors were collected from an adult with an advanced solid tumor such as melanoma, head and neck, liver or kidney cancer.

The chain couples TRBV18 to TRBJ1-6; D may be TRBD1 (5 bases). Germline V gene lookup returns CDR1 KGHSH and CDR2 LQKENI. This CDR3 contains 16 residues. V lost 4 bases, J lost 3 bases, and 13 bases lay in between. The CDR3, as DNA: TGTGCCAGCTCACACCAGACAGTAAGCTATAATTCACCCCTCCACTTT. Amino acids: CASSHQTVSYNSPLHF.

The rearrangement links TRBV18 to TRBJ1-1; D is ambiguous. V gave up 7 bases and J gave up 0 bases, with 12 bases separating them. CDR1 and CDR2 from the germline V gene are KGHSH and LQKENI. This CDR3 is built from 14 residues. DNA for the CDR3: TGTGCCAGCTTTTCGGCCAGAATGAACACTGAAGCTTTCTTT. As protein: CASFSARMNTEAFF.

The V call is TRBV25-1, the J call TRBJ1-4; the D gene is possibly TRBD1 (6 bases). The CDR3 totals 15 residues. Trimming cost V 1 base and J 7 bases, with 13 bases left between them. Germline V CDR1 and CDR2: MGHDK, SYGVNS. CDR3 coding DNA: TGTGCCAGCAGTGAATTGGGGGGGGCTTTTGAAAAACTGTTTTTT. This codes for CASSELGGAFEKLFF. Variable domain in full (rest from reference TRBV25-1 and TRBJ1-4): EADIYQTPRYLVIGTGKKITLECSQTMGHDKMYWYQQDPGMELHLIHYSYGVNSTEKGDLSSESTVSRIRTEHFPLTLESARPSHTSQYLCASSELGGAFEKLFFGSGTQLSVL.

This chain connects TRBV18 to TRBJ1-1, with no clear D. Germline V gene data show CDR1 as KGHSH and CDR2 as LQKENI. Trimming shortened V by 5 bases and J by 6 bases, and 13 bases separated the two germline ends. This CDR3 spans 13 amino acids. CDR3 sequence: CASSSDGFSEAFF. The CDR3 DNA sequence: TGTGCCAGCTCATCGGACGGATTCTCTGAAGCTTTCTTT.

This chain links TRBV2 with TRBJ1-2; no clear D gene. Germline lookup yields CDR1 SNHLY and CDR2 FYNNEI. The CDR3 has 16 amino acids. V lost 3 bases and J lost 5, with 19 bases in between. CDR3 in amino acids: CASSEFGEVGKYGYTF. As DNA, the CDR3 is TGTGCCAGCAGTGAGTTTGGGGAGGTCGGTAAATATGGCTACACCTTC. The full variable domain, rest sourced from reference TRBV2 and TRBJ1-2, is EPEVTQTPSHQVTQMGQEVILRCVPISNHLYFYWYRQILGQKVEFLVSFYNNEISEKSEIFDDQFSVERPDGSNFTLKIRSTKLEDSAMYFCASSEFGEVGKYGYTFGSGTRLTVV.

The chain is built from TRBV4-1 and TRBJ1-2, with TRBD1 matching 7 bases. The V gene end was trimmed by 3 bases and the J gene end by 0 bases; junction bases not matched to a gene: 7. Germline CDR1 MGHRA, CDR2 YSYEKL. This CDR3 is built from 16 residues. The CDR3 DNA is TGCGCCAGCAGCCATCTAGGGGGCCGTACTAACTATGGCTACACCTTC. Translation gives CASSHLGGRTNYGYTF.

This rearrangement joins TRBV7-2 to TRBJ1-2; 7 bases agree with TRBD1. This CDR3 region has 16 residues. Trimming cost V 5 bases and J 2 bases; bases outside gene matches: 11. In germline, CDR1 is SGHTA, CDR2 FQGNSA. The CDR3, as DNA: TGTGCCAGCAGCGCGAGGGTGGGGACAGCGAACTATGGCTACACCTTC. Translation gives CASSARVGTANYGYTF. Complete variable domain (other parts from reference TRBV7-2 and TRBJ1-2): GAGVSQSPSNKVTEKGKDVELRCDPISGHTALYWYRQSLGQGLEFLIYFQGNSAPDKSGLPSDRFSAERTGGSVSTLTIQRTQQEDSAVYLCASSARVGTANYGYTFGSGTRLTVV.

The CDR3 coding sequence is TGTGCCAGTAGTGAGATCCAAGGTTCACCCCTCCACTTT. It codes for CASSEIQGSPLHF. This rearrangement joins TRBV19 to TRBJ1-6; no definite D call. The CDR3 is 13 amino acids. Germline CDR1 reads LNHDA; CDR2 reads SQIVND (reference sequence). V dropped 5 bases and J dropped 9 bases, with 11 bases sitting between them.

The chain couples TRBV5-1 to TRBJ1-2; TRBD1 matches 8 bases. Germline loops: CDR1 SGHRS, CDR2 YFSETQ. Losses at the gene ends were 1 base for V and 5 bases for J; bases not matched to a gene: 1. CDR3 length: 13 amino acids. CDR3 in amino acids: CASSLYRGYGYTF. CDR3 nucleotide sequence: TGCGCCAGCAGCTTGTACAGGGGGTATGGCTACACCTTC. The full variable domain, completed using reference TRBV5-1 and TRBJ1-2, is KAGVTQTPRYLIKTRGQQVTLSCSPISGHRSVSWYQQTPGQGLQFLFEYFSETQRNKGNFPGRFSGRQFSNSRSEMNVSTLELGDSALYLCASSLYRGYGYTFGSGTRLTVV.

The V and J genes are TRBV28 and TRBJ1-6; 12 bases match TRBD1. The CDR3 length is 17 residues. Germline trimming cut 7 bases from V and 8 bases from J; bases unmatched to any gene: 12. Germline values: CDR1 MDHEN, CDR2 SYDVKM. For the CDR3, the DNA is TGTGCCAGCACCCCCGGGACAGGGGGCCAATATCATTCACCCCTCCACTTT. This codes for CASTPGTGGQYHSPLHF.

This clone was found a few times. J is TRBJ1-1 and V is TRBV6-1, with 7 positions matching TRBD1. The CDR3 length is 15 residues. J was trimmed by 11 bases and V by 2 bases; bases with no gene match: 14. Germline assignment: CDR1 MNHNS and CDR2 SASEGT. This CDR3 is CASSELVGGPRWAFF. CDR3 in DNA: TGTGCCAGCAGTGAACTCGTAGGGGGCCCCCGATGGGCTTTCTTT.